The TCR beta chain under discussion was sequenced for a study of shared clonotypes between healthy human individuals. The count of this clone is one. Sorted subsets were amplified in replicate PCRs using 200 to 250 ng DNA, about 30,000 T cell genomes. The repertoire was sequenced with immunoSEQ multiplex PCR; TCRdb's copy has only in-frame clones and lacks some. Of some 2,400,000 clones listed, approximately 96% are singletons. With 4 bases clipped from V and 2 bases from J, the junction kept 1 base outside the gene matches. The germline CDR1 and CDR2 sequences are SNHLY and FYNNEI. The CDR3 length is 14 residues.

The J gene is TRBJ2-2, the V gene TRBV2, with 7 bases aligning to TRBD2. This TCR came from a young man in good health. Sequencing input: naive CD4+ T cells sorted from blood. Regarding subset: CD45RA+ positively selected. DNA for the CDR3: TGTGCCAGCAGTGGAGCGGGAAACACCGGGGAGCTGTTTTTT. It yields the protein CASSGAGNTGELFF. Drawing the rest from reference TRBV2 and TRBJ2-2, the complete variable domain is EPEVTQTPSHQVTQMGQEVILRCVPISNHLYFYWYRQILGQKVEFLVSFYNNEISEKSEIFDDQFSVERPDGSNFTLKIRSTKLEDSAMYFCASSGAGNTGELFFGEGSRLTVL.